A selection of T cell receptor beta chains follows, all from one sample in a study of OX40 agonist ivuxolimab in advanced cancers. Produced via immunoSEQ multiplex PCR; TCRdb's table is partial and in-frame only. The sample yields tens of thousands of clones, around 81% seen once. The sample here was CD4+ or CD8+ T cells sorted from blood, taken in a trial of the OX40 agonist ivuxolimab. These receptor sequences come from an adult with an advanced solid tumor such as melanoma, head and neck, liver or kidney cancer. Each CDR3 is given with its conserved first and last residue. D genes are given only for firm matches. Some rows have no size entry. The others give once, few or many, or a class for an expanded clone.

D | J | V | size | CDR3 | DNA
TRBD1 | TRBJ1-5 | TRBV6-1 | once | CASSEYGTGRPQHF | TGTGCCAGCAGTGAATATGGGACAGGAAGGCCCCAGCATTTT
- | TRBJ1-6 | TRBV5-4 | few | CASSLRGVNNSPLHF | TGTGCCAGCAGCTTGAGGGGGGTTAATAATTCACCCCTCCACTTT
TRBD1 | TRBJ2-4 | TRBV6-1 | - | CASSEVGQGGKNIQYF | TGTGCCAGCAGTGAAGTAGGACAGGGGGGCAAAAACATTCAGTACTTC
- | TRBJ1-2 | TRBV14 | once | CASSQGGNYGYTF | TGTGCCAGCAGCCAAGGTGGCAACTATGGCTACACCTTC
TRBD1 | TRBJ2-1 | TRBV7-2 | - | CASSPGQGPHNEQFF | TGTGCCAGCAGCCCCGGACAGGGTCCCCACAATGAGCAGTTCTTC
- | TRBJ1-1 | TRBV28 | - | CASSPDRPNTEAFF | TGTGCCAGCAGTCCTGACAGGCCGAACACTGAAGCTTTCTTT
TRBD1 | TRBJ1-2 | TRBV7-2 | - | CASSARDSNYGYTF | TGTGCCAGCAGCGCCCGGGACAGCAACTATGGCTACACCTTC
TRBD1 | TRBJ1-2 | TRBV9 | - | CASSAGTGGLYGYTF | TGTGCCAGCAGCGCCGGGACAGGGGGTCTTTATGGCTACACCTTC
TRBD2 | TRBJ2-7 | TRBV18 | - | CASSPLSVRGTYEQYF | TGTGCCAGCTCACCACTGAGCGTGCGGGGGACCTACGAGCAGTACTTC
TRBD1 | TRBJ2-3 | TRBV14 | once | CASSPAPGQGRDTQYF | TGTGCCAGCAGCCCGGCTCCGGGACAGGGTAGAGATACGCAGTATTTT
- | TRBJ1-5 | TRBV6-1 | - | CASSSGNNQPQHF | TGTGCCAGCAGTTCTGGGAACAATCAGCCCCAGCATTTT
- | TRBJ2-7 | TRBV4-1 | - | CASSQGHDRTYEQYF | TGCGCCAGCAGCCAAGGGCACGACAGAACCTACGAGCAGTACTTC
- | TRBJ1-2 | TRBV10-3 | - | CAIRPQGDGYTF | TGTGCCATCAGGCCACAGGGAGATGGCTACACCTTC
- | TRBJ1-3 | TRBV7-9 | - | CASSFESSGNTIYF | TGTGCCAGCAGCTTCGAGAGCTCTGGAAACACCATATATTTT
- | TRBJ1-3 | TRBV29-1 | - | CSVEGISGNTIYF | TGCAGCGTTGAAGGGATCTCTGGAAACACCATATATTTT
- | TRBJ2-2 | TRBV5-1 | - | CASSFIKGETGELFF | TGCGCCAGCAGCTTTATCAAGGGTGAAACCGGGGAGCTGTTTTTT
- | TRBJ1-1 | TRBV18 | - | CASSGPEYTEAFF | TGTGCCAGCTCAGGGCCAGAATACACTGAAGCTTTCTTT
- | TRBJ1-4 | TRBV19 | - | CASSIDSFKATNEKLFF | TGTGCCAGTAGTATAGACTCATTCAAGGCAACTAATGAAAAACTGTTTTTT
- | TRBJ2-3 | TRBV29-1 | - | CSAFGDVGTDTQYF | TGCAGCGCCTTCGGGGACGTGGGCACAGATACGCAGTATTTT
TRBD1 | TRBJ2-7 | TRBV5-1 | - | CASSGGQPHYEQYF | TGCGCCAGCAGCGGGGGACAGCCACACTACGAGCAGTACTTC
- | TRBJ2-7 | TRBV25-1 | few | CASNFAGASYEQYF | TGTGCCAGCAATTTTGCGGGGGCTTCCTACGAGCAGTACTTC
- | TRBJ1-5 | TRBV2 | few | CASSERTGFWPQHF | TGTGCCAGCAGTGAAAGGACGGGGTTTTGGCCCCAGCATTTT
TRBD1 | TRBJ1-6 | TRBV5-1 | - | CASSSTQTGGSPLHF | TGCGCCAGCAGCTCGACCCAGACAGGGGGATCACCCCTCCACTTT
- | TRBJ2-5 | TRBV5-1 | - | CASSLVRETQYF | TGCGCCAGCAGCTTGGTGCGGGAGACCCAGTACTTC
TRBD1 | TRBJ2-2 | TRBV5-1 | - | CASTPGQGATGELFF | TGCGCCAGCACGCCGGGACAGGGGGCGACCGGGGAGCTGTTTTTT
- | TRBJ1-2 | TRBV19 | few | CASSRSSYGYTF | TGTGCCAGTAGTAGATCCTCTTATGGCTACACCTTC